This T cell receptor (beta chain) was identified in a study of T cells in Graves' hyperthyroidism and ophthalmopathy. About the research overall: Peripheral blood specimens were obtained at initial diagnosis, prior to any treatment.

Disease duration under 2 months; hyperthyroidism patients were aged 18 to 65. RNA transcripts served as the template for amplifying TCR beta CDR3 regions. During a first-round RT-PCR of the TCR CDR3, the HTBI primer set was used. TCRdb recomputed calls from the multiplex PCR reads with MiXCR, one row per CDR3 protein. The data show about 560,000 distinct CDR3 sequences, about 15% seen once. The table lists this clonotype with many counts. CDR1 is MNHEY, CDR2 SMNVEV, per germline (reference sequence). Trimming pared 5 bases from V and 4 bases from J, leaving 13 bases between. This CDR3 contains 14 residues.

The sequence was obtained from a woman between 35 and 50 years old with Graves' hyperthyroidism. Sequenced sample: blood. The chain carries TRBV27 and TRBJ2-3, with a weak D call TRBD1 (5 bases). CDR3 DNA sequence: TGTGCCAGCAGTGGCACCAGGGTTGCAGATACGCAGTATTTT. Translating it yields CASSGTRVADTQYF.